The 11 T cell receptor beta chains below all came from one sample that was sequenced in a study of beta chain features in type 1 diabetes. The isolated RNA, all of it, was reverse transcribed, so expressed TCRB transcripts were what got sequenced. Repertoires were generated with immunoSEQ multiplex PCR, while TCRdb's copy carries only in-frame clones and drops some. The sample holds hundreds of thousands of clones, 15% to 20% seen once. Sequenced input: naive CD4+ T cells from blood. The receptors originated from a young woman in good health.

This clone was counted between two and nine times. The V and J genes are TRBV29-1 and TRBJ2-1; TRBD1 or TRBD2 may be the D gene (6 bases each). V lost 4 bases, J lost 7 bases, and 17 bases lay in between. The CDR3 is made up of 14 amino acids. Germline CDR1 is SQVTM and CDR2 is ANQGSEA. The CDR3 DNA reads as TGCAGCGTTGGGAGGGGACCCACAGGGAATGAGCAGTTCTTC. It yields the protein CSVGRGPTGNEQFF.

In this sample, this clone turned up a few times. This chain connects TRBV10-3 to TRBJ1-2, with a tentative D call TRBD1 (5 bases). Germline CDR1 and CDR2: ENHRY and SYGVKD. The length of the CDR3 is 15 residues. Between the trimmed V and J ends, which lost 11 bases and 5 bases, there was a span of 24 bases. CDR3 bases: TGTGCCGCCAAGGGGAGGGCAGATGATGATTATGGCTACACCTTC. Amino acids: CAAKGRADDDYGYTF.

The sample holds one count of this clone. J is TRBJ2-1 and V is TRBV6-5, with TRBD2 identical over 11 bases. CDR1 is MNHEY and CDR2 is SVGAGI in the germline V gene. The CDR3 contains 13 residues. After removal of 8 bases from V and 8 bases from J, the junction contained 5 bases not matched to a gene. The CDR3 sequence: CASGTSGGHEQFF. The CDR3 nucleotides are TGTGCCAGCGGGACTAGCGGAGGACATGAGCAGTTCTTC.

This chain links TRBV28 with TRBJ1-5; D remains ambiguous. Germline lookup yields CDR1 MDHEN and CDR2 SYDVKM. CDR3 length: 16 residues. Trimming stripped 3 bases from V and 4 bases from J, with 16 bases between. The DNA for the CDR3 is TGTGCCAGCAGTTTGGGAACGAGGGCGAAGAATCAGCCCCAGCATTTT. It yields the protein CASSLGTRAKNQPQHF.

V and J are TRBV7-9 and TRBJ2-3; 7 bases are a match to TRBD2. The CDR3 spans 17 residues. The J segment lost 2 bases and the V segment lost 1 base, leaving 9 bases of the junction unmatched. Germline V gene sequence: CDR1 SEHNR, CDR2 FQNEAQ (reference sequence). The DNA for the CDR3 is TGTGCCAGCAGCTTAGGAACCATAGCGGGCCCCACAGATACGCAGTATTTT. It yields the protein CASSLGTIAGPTDTQYF.

A note on this clone: The same CDR3 is also encoded by other DNA sequences in this sample. The V and J genes are TRBV7-2 and TRBJ2-1, with unresolved D. Germline V gene lookup returns CDR1 SGHTA and CDR2 FQGNSA. The CDR3 is made up of 15 amino acids. V dropped 1 base and J dropped 1 base, with 8 bases sitting between them. CDR3 residues: CASSLVSVSYNEQFF. The CDR3 DNA sequence: TGTGCCAGCAGCTTAGTGAGCGTGTCCTACAATGAGCAGTTCTTC.

The table lists this clone with a few counts. The chain is built from TRBV2 and TRBJ2-1; tentative D call: TRBD1 (6 bases). This CDR3 contains 14 residues. V lost 7 bases to trimming and J lost 0 bases, with 10 bases between them. The germline V gene encodes CDR1 SNHLY and CDR2 FYNNEI. The CDR3 nucleotides read TGTGCCAGCACCCAACAGGGCTCCTACAATGAGCAGTTCTTC. It specifies CASTQQGSYNEQFF.

The gene calls are TRBV14 and TRBJ2-5, with 7 positions matching TRBD1. With 2 bases clipped from V and 5 bases from J, the junction kept 11 bases outside the gene matches. The length of the CDR3 is 16 residues. CDR1 and CDR2 from the germline V gene are SGHDN and FVKESK. The CDR3: CASSQRIQGIRETQYF. The CDR3, as DNA: TGTGCCAGCAGCCAAAGAATACAGGGGATTCGGGAGACCCAGTACTTC. Supplemented by reference TRBV14 and TRBJ2-5, the full variable domain reads EAGVTQFPSHSVIEKGQTVTLRCDPISGHDNLYWYRRVMGKEIKFLLHFVKESKQDESGMPNNRFLAERTGGTYSTLKVQPAELEDSGVYFCASSQRIQGIRETQYFGPGTRLLVL.

This clone turned up a few times. The rearrangement uses TRBV5-4 and TRBJ2-3; perhaps TRBD1 as D (6 bases). Germline V gives CDR1 SGHNT, CDR2 YYREEE (reference sequence). This CDR3 spans 14 amino acids. V was pared by 4 bases and J by 2 bases, with 11 bases between. CDR3 sequence reads: CASSTDSFTDTQYF. DNA for the CDR3: TGTGCCAGCAGCACGGACAGTTTCACAGATACGCAGTATTTT.

A word on this clone: Other DNA variants within this sample encode the same CDR3. The chain combines TRBV28 with TRBJ2-7; a weak D match, TRBD2 (5 bases). The V end lost 2 bases, the J end lost 4 bases, and 6 bases lay between the germline ends. Germline V gene data show CDR1 as MDHEN and CDR2 as SYDVKM. The CDR3 is 12 residues long. CDR3 DNA: TGTGCCAGCAGTTTAGAGGGTTACGAGCAGTACTTC. Translated: CASSLEGYEQYF.

The table lists this clone with a few counts. The CDR3 is CASSGQGKTGELFF. The CDR3 DNA reads as TGTGCCAGCAGCGGACAGGGAAAGACCGGGGAGCTGTTTTTT. The rearrangement links TRBV9 to TRBJ2-2; TRBD1 matches 7 bases. V lost 3 bases to trimming and J lost 5 bases; unmatched junction nucleotides: 4. Looked up from germline, CDR1 is SGDLS and CDR2 is YYNGEE. This CDR3 is 14 amino acids long. The complete variable domain, with remaining parts taken from reference TRBV9 and TRBJ2-2, reads DSGVTQTPKHLITATGQRVTLRCSPRSGDLSVYWYQQSLDQGLQFLIQYYNGEERAKGNILERFSAQQFPDLHSELNLSSLELGDSALYFCASSGQGKTGELFFGEGSRLTVL.